Sequencing of this TCR beta chain was carried out in a study of tumor and adjacent non-tumor tissue in lung cancer. Findings of the study overall: In normal lung, the top 100 clones were significantly more dominant than in tumor.

This sample's RNA came from whole unsorted tissue. Distant lung tissue was collected more than 3 cm away from the tumor edge. A modified ARM-PCR protocol with three rounds of nested PCR amplified TCRbeta. TCRdb re-called the multiplex PCR reads with MiXCR, one entry per CDR3 protein. The data hold tens of thousands of distinct CDR3 sequences, with around 70% observed a single time. This clonotype was counted only a few times. The target antigen is unknown. CDR3 length: 13 residues. V shed 9 bases, J shed 4 bases, and the junction held 9 bases outside the gene matches. Germline CDR1 reads SGHAT; CDR2 reads FQNNGV.

The chain has TRBV11-2 and TRBJ2-7; 7 positions match TRBD2. The source is a woman between 50 and 59 years old with non-small cell lung cancer. The source material was distant non-tumor lung tissue. The CDR3 coding sequence is TGTGCCAGTATCCTAGCGGCTGGGTACGAGCAGTACTTC. It is translated as CASILAAGYEQYF.